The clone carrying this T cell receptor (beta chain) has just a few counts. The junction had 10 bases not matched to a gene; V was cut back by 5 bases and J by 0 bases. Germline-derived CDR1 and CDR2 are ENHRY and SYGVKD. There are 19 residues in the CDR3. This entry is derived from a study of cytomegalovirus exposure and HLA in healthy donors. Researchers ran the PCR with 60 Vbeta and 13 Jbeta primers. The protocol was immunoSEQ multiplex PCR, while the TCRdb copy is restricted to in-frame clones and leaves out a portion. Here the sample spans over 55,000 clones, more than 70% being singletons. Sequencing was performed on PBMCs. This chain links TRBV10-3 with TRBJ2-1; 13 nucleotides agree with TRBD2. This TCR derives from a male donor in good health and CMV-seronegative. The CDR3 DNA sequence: TGTGCCATCAGTTTCTCCTCAGGACTAGCGGGGGCCTCCTACAATGAGCAGTTCTTC. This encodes CAISFSSGLAGASYNEQFF.